This TCR beta chain appears in the sequencing data of a study of T-cell memory formation after mild COVID-19. Study at large: TCR clusters showed largely donor specificity.

One entry per CDR3 protein, called by TCRdb with MiXCR from the 5' RACE reads. The table includes roughly 80,000 distinct CDR3 sequences, about 15% detected once. The germline CDR1 and CDR2 sequences are MRHNA and SNTAGT. V shed 2 bases and J 4 bases; nucleotides not matched to a gene: 4. CDR3 length: 15 amino acids. The clonotype originates from an adult woman who had mild COVID-19 (a few samples of this study predate the infection). Cell type and time point are not known. The sequenced material came from PBMCs or a T cell subset sorted from them (not recorded which). V usage is TRBV6-4 and J usage is TRBJ2-3, with 9 bases lining up with TRBD2. The CDR3 bases are TGTGCCAGCAGTGACCAGCGGGGGGAAGCAGATACGCAGTATTTT. Encoded protein: CASSDQRGEADTQYF.